A single sample gave rise to the 8 T cell receptor beta chains below, sequenced in a study of blood T cell repertoires in COVID-19. This table comes from immunoSEQ multiplex PCR, and its TCRdb copy is limited to in-frame clones, with some not included. This sample has 250,000 or so clones, with approximately 90% found just once. Material: peripheral blood. The receptors were sampled from a woman aged 25 to 39 with COVID-19, enrolled during active disease.

This rearrangement joins TRBV20-1 to TRBJ2-7; D remains unclear. Germline CDR1 is DFQATT and CDR2 is SNEGSKA (reference sequence). V was clipped by 3 bases and J by 4 bases, with 16 bases between them. The CDR3 extends over 14 amino acids. The CDR3, as DNA: TGCAGTGCTAGTCCCGACTCCACCCCTTACGAGCAGTACGTC. Translated, it gives CSASPDSTPYEQYV.

The V call is TRBV9, the J call TRBJ1-6; maybe TRBD1 (5 bases). Germline CDR1 reads SGDLS; CDR2 reads YYNGEE. The V and J ends lost 1 base and 7 bases respectively, with 9 bases between them. The CDR3 has 14 amino acids. DNA for the CDR3: TGTGCCAGCAGCGTAACGGGACTAAATTCACCCCTCCACTTT. Translation: CASSVTGLNSPLHF.

The chain links TRBV28 to TRBJ2-7; 8 nucleotides match TRBD1. Germline values: CDR1 MDHEN, CDR2 SYDVKM. This CDR3 spans 14 amino acids. V lost 4 bases, J lost 3 bases, and 5 bases stayed unmatched. CDR3 protein: CASSWTGRSYEQYF. CDR3 bases: TGTGCCAGCAGTTGGACAGGGCGTAGCTACGAGCAGTACTTC. The whole variable domain, filled in from reference TRBV28 and TRBJ2-7, reads DVKVTQSSRYLVKRTGEKVFLECVQDMDHENMFWYRQDPGLGLRLIYFSYDVKMKEKGDIPEGYSVSREKKERFSLILESASTNQTSMYLCASSWTGRSYEQYFGPGTRLTVT.

A few counts support this clone. CDR3 DNA sequence: TGTGCCAGCACCTACAACGGGGGGCAGTTCTTC. Protein sequence: CASTYNGGQFF. The rearrangement uses TRBV2 and TRBJ2-1, with D perhaps TRBD2 (6 bases). CDR1 is SNHLY and CDR2 is FYNNEI in the germline V gene. CDR3 length equals 11 residues. V was clipped by 7 bases and J by 12 bases, with 13 bases between them. The whole variable domain, filled in from reference TRBV2 and TRBJ2-1, reads EPEVTQTPSHQVTQMGQEVILRCVPISNHLYFYWYRQILGQKVEFLVSFYNNEISEKSEIFDDQFSVERPDGSNFTLKIRSTKLEDSAMYFCASTYNGGQFFGPGTRLTVL.

This clone appeared a few times. The chain carries TRBV4-2 and TRBJ1-2, with 7 bases aligning to TRBD1. The germline CDR1 and CDR2 sequences are LGHNA and YNFKEQ. The CDR3 runs 16 residues. V shed 5 bases and J 4 bases; nucleotides not matched to a gene: 13. CDR3 DNA: TGTGCCAGCAGCAAAATCACCCTCCGGGACAGCTATGGCTACACCTTC. Protein sequence: CASSKITLRDSYGYTF.

V is TRBV7-9 and J is TRBJ1-1, with TRBD1 matching over 10 bases. Trimming cost V 1 base and J 1 base; bases outside gene matches: 3. Germline CDR1 and CDR2: SEHNR and FQNEAQ (reference sequence). CDR3 length equals 16 residues. This chain's CDR3 is CASSLGTGGKNTEAFF. DNA of the CDR3: TGTGCCAGCAGCTTAGGGACAGGGGGGAAGAACACTGAAGCTTTCTTT.

The V call is TRBV18, the J call TRBJ1-1, with D possibly matching TRBD1 (5 bases). The CDR3 spans 16 residues. CDR1 and CDR2 (germline): KGHSH, LQKENI. V was clipped by 1 base and J by 1 base, with 13 bases between them. CDR3 region: CASSPRRGGRNTEAFF. The CDR3 DNA follows: TGTGCCAGCTCACCACGGAGGGGCGGTCGGAACACTGAAGCTTTCTTT.

The rearrangement joins TRBV10-3 to TRBJ2-1; tentative D call: TRBD2 (5 bases). The CDR3 length is 15 residues. Trimming removed 3 bases from V and 0 bases from J, with 9 bases in between. Germline CDR1 and CDR2: ENHRY and SYGVKD. The CDR3 is CAISDEGVSYNEQFF. The CDR3 DNA reads TGTGCCATCAGTGATGAGGGAGTCTCCTACAATGAGCAGTTCTTC.